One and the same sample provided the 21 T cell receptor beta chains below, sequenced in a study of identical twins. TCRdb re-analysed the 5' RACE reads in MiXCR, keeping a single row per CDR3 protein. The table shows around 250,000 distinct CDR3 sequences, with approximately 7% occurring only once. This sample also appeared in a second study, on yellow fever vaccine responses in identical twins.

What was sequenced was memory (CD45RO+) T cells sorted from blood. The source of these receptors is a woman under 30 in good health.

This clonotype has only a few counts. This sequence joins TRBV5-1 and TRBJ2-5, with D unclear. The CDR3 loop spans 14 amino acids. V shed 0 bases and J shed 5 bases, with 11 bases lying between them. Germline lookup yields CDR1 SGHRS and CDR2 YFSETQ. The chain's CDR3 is CASSLVKGGETQYF. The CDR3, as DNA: TGCGCCAGCAGCTTGGTCAAAGGTGGGGAGACCCAGTACTTC.

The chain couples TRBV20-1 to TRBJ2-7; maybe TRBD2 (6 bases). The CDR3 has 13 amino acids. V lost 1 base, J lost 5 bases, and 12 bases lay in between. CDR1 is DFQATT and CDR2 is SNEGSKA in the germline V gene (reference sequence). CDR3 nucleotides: TGCAGTGCTAGAGGGAGGGTCGAAAACGAGCAGTACGTC. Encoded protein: CSARGRVENEQYV.

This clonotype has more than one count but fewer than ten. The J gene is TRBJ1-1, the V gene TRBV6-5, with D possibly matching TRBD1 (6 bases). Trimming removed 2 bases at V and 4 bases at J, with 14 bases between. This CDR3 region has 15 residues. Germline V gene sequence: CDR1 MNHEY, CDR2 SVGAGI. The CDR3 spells CASSYQPGVGTEAFF. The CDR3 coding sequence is TGTGCCAGCAGTTACCAACCAGGGGTAGGCACTGAAGCTTTCTTT.

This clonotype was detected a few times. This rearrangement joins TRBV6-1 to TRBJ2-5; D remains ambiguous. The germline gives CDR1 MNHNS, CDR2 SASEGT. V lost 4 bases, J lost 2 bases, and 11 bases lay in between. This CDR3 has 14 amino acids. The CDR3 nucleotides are TGTGCCAGCAGTGTATGGAGAGAACAAGAGACCCAGTACTTC. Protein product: CASSVWREQETQYF.

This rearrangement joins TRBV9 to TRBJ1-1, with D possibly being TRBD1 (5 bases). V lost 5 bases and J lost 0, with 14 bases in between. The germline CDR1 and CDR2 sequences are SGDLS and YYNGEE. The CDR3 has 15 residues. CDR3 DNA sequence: TGTGCCAGCAGAAAAGGAGGGGAGATGAACACTGAAGCTTTCTTT. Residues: CASRKGGEMNTEAFF.

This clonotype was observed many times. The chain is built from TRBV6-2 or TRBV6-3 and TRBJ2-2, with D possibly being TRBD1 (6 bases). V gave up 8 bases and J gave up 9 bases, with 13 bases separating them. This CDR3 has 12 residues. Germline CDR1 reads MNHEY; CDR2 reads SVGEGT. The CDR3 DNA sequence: TGTGCCAGCGGGGAACAGGGAAGGGAGCTGTTTTTT. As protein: CASGEQGRELFF.

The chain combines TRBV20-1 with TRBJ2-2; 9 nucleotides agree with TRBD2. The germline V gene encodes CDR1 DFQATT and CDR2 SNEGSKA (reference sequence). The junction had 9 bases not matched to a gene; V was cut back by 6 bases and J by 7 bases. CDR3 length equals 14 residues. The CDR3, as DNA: TGCAGTGCATGGGCGGGGGGGCCCGGCGGGGAGCTGTTTTTT. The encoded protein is CSAWAGGPGGELFF.

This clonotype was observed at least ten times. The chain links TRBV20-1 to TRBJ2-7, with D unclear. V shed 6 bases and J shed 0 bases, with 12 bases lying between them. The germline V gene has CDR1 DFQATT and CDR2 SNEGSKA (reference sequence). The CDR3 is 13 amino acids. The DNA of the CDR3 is TGCAGTGCCTGGGCCGGCCGCTCCTACGAGCAGTACGTC. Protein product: CSAWAGRSYEQYV.

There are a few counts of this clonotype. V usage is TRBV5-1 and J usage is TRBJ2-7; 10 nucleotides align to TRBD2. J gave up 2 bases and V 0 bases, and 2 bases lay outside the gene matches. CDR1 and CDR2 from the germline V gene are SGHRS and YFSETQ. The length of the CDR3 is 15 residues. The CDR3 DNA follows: TGCGCCAGCAGCTTGGAAGCGGGAGGGCCCTACGAGCAGTACTTC. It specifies CASSLEAGGPYEQYF.

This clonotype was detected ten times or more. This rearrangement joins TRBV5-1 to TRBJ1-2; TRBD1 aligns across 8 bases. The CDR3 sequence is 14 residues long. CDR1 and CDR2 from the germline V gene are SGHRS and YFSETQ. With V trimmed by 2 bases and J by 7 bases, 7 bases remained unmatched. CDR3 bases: TGCGCCAGCAGCTTTACCGACAGGGGTGGTGGCTACACCTTC. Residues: CASSFTDRGGGYTF.

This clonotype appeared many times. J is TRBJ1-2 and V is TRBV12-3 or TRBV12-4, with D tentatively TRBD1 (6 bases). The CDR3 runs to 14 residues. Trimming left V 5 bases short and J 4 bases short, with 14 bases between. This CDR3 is CASSTTGFAYGYTF. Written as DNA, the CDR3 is TGTGCCAGCAGTACTACAGGGTTCGCCTATGGCTACACCTTC.

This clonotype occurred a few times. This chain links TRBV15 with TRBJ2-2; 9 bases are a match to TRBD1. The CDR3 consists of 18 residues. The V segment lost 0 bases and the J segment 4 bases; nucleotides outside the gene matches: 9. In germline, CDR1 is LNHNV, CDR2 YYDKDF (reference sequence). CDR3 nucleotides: TGTGCCACCAGCAGAGACCGAAAACCGGGACAGGGCACCGGGGAGCTGTTTTTT. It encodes CATSRDRKPGQGTGELFF.

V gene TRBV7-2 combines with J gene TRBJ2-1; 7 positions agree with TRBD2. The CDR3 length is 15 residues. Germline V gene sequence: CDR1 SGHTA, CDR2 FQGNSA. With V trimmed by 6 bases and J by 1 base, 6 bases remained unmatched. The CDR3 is CASSPLAASYNEQFF. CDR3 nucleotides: TGTGCCAGCAGTCCCCTAGCGGCATCCTACAATGAGCAGTTCTTC.

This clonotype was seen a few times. The CDR3 loop is CSATSGGAITDTQYF. The CDR3 nucleotides are TGCAGTGCCACTAGCGGGGGGGCCATCACAGATACGCAGTATTTT. V is TRBV20-1 and J is TRBJ2-3, with 13 bases that match TRBD2. Germline CDR1 is DFQATT and CDR2 is SNEGSKA (reference sequence). This CDR3 contains 15 residues. Germline trimming cut 6 bases from V and 2 bases from J; bases unmatched to any gene: 5.

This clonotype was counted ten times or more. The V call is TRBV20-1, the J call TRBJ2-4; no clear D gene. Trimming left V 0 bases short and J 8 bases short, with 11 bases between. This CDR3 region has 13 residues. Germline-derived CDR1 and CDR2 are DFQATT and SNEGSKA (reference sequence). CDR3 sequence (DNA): TGCAGTGCTAGAGAAGCGCTAGTGGACATTCAGTACTTC. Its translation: CSAREALVDIQYF.

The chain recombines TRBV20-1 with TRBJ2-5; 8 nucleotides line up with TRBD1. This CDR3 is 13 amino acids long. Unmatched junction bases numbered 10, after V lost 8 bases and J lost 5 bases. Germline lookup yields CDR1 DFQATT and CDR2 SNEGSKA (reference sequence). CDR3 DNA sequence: TGCAGTCAAAACAGGGGGAGCATGGAGACCCAGTACTTC. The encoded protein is CSQNRGSMETQYF.

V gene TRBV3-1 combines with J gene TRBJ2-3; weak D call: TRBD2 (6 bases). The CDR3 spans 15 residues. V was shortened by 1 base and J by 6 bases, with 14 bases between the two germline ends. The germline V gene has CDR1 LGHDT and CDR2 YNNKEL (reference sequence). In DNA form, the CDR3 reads TGTGCCAGCAGCCAAGGTCGACGGGGGACGGATACGCAGTATTTT. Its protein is CASSQGRRGTDTQYF.

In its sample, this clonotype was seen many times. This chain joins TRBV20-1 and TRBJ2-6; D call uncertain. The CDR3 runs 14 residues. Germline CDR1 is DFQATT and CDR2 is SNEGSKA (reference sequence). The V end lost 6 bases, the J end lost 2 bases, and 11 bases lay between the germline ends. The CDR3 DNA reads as TGCAGTGCCCCTCAAAAAGCTGGGGCCAACGTCCTGACTTTC. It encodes CSAPQKAGANVLTF.

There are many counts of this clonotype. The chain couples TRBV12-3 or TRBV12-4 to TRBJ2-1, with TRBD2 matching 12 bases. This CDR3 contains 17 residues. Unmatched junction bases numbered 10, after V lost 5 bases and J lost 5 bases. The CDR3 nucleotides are TGTGCCAGCAGTGAGAGACTAGCGGGAGTTGGGCACAATGAGCAGTTCTTC. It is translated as CASSERLAGVGHNEQFF.

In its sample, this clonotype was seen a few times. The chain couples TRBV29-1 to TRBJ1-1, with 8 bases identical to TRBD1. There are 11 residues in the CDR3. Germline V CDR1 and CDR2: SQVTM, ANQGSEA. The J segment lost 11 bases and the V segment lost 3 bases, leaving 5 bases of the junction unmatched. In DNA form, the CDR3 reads TGCAGCGTTGATTCATGGGACAGGGCTTTCTTT. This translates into CSVDSWDRAFF.

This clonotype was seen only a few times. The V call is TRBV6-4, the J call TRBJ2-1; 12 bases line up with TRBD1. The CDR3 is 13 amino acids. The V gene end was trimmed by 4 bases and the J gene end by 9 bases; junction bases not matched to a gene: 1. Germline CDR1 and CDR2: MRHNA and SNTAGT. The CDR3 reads CASSGDRGLEQFF. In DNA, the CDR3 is TGTGCCAGCAGTGGGGACAGGGGGCTTGAGCAGTTCTTC.